This TCR beta chain was recorded in a study of T cell responses to AZD1222 COVID-19 vaccine. At the level of the study: Whether given at about 4 or about 12 weeks, second doses were pooled. Study findings and constraints: Spike-wide vaccine-associated CD4 TCRs dominated at 160-218 and 743-854.

Germline V CDR1 and CDR2: SEHNR, FQNEAQ (reference sequence). The germline V and J ends were trimmed by 3 bases and 5 bases, with 16 bases remaining between them. This CDR3 is 15 amino acids long. This clone has just a few counts. The antigen is unknown. Generated by immunoSEQ multiplex PCR, the TCRdb table keeps only in-frame clones and is missing some. In the table there are 85,000 to 100,000 clones, roughly 85% of which are singletons. Material: peripheral blood, obtained on day 0 of AZD1222 vaccination. The genes are TRBV7-9 and TRBJ1-2; D unresolved. The clonotype comes from an adult in good health. CDR3 protein: CASSLDGLQVYGYTF. The CDR3 bases are TGTGCCAGCAGCTTGGACGGCCTCCAGGTTTATGGCTACACCTTC.